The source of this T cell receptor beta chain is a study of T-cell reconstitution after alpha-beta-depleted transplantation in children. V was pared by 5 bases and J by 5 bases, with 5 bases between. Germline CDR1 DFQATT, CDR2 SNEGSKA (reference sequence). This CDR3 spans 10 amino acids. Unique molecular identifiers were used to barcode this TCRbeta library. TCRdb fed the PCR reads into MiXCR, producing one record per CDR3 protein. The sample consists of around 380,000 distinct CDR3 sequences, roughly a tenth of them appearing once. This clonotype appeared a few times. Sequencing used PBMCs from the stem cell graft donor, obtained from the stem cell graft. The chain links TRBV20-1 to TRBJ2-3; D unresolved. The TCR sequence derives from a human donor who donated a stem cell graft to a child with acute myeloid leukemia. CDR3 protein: CSAARDTQYF. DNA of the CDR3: TGCAGTGCTGCCAGAGATACGCAGTATTTT.